The clone carrying this TCR beta chain was detected only a few times. Its specificity is unknown. TCRdb independently ran MiXCR on the RT-PCR reads; one entry per CDR3 protein. The profile covers about 650,000 distinct CDR3 sequences, with less than 15% appearing a single time and approximately 7.6% taken by the ten largest. These data are taken from a study of response to subunit inactivated influenza vaccine. The CDR3 consists of 13 residues. With 2 bases removed from V and 9 bases from J, the gap between germline ends came to 11 bases. Germline CDR1 is SGHTA and CDR2 is FQGNSA. Whole-study findings and limits: After each seasonal influenza vaccination, few new T cells are recruited, the authors suggested.

The sample in question was PBMCs from blood, obtained approximately 15 days before vaccination. The chain uses TRBV7-2 and TRBJ2-1, with D uncertain. The TCR was taken from a middle-aged man who received an inactivated influenza vaccine. In DNA, the CDR3 is TGTGCCAGCAGCTTAACTTGGCCCGGTGAGCAGTTCTTC. This translates into CASSLTWPGEQFF.